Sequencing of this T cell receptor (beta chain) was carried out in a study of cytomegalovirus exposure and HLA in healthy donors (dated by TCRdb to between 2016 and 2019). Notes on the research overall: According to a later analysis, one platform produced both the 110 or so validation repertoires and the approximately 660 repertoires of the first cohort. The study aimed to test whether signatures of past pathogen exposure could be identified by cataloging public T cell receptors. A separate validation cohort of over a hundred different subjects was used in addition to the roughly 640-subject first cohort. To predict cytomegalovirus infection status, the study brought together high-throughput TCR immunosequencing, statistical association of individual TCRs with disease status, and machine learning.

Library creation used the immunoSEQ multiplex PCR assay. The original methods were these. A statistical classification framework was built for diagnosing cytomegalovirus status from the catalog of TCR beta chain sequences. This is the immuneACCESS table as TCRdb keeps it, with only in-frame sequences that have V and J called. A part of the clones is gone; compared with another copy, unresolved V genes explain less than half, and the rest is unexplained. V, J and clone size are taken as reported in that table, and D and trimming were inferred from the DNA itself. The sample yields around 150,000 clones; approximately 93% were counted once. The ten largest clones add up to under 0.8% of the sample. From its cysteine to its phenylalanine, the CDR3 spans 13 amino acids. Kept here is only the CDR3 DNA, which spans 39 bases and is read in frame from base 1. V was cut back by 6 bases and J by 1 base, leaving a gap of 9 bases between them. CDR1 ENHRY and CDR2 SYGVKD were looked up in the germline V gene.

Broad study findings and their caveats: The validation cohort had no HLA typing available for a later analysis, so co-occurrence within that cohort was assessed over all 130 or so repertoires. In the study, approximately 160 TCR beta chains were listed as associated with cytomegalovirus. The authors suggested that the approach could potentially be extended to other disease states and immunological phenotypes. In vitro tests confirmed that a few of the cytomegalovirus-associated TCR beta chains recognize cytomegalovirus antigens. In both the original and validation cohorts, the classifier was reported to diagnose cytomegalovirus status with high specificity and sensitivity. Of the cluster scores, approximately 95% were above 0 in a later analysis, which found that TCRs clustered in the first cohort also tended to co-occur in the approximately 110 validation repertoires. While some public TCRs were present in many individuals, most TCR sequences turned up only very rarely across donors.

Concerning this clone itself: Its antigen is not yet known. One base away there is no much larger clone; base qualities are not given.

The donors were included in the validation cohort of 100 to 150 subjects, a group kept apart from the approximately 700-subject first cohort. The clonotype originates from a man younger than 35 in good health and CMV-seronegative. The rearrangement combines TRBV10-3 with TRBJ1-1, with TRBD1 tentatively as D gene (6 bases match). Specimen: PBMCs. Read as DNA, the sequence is TGTGCCATCAGGCGACAGGAGAACACTGAAGCTTTCTTT. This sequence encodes CAIRRQENTEAFF.